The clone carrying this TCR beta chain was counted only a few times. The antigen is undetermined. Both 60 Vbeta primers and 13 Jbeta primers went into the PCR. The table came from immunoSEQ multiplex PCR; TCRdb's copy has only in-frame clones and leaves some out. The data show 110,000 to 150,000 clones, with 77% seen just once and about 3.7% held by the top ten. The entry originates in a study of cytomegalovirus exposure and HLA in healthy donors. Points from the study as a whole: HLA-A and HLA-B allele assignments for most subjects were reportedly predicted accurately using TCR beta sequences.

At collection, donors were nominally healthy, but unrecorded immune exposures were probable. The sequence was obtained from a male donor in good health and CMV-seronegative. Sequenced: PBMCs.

The CDR3 bases are TGCGCCAGCAGCTTGGTCTTAGTTTCCTTTGGCGAGCAGTACTTC. Its protein is CASSLVLVSFGEQYF. This chain links TRBV5-1 with TRBJ2-7; D remains unclear. Germline V lookup: CDR1 SGHRS, CDR2 YFSETQ. The germline V and J ends were trimmed by 0 bases and 6 bases, with 16 bases remaining between them. The CDR3 spans 15 residues.